This is a list of T cell receptor beta chains from one sample in a study of spatial heterogeneity in lung cancer. TCRdb reprocessed the 5' RACE reads with MiXCR, giving one entry per CDR3 protein. The sample holds some 3,800 distinct CDR3 sequences; approximately 9% are singletons and the top ten take 28%. The source was lung tumor tissue, collected at surgery. Every receptor here comes from a male donor with early-stage non-small cell lung cancer. Both conserved end residues are part of each CDR3. The D gene is left open where the match is weak. Clone size, where shown, is once, few, many, or a class for clones that have expanded.

d_call	j_call	clone_size	v_call	cdr3_aa	cdr3_nt
TRBD2	TRBJ2-3	medium-sized	TRBV30	CAWSQTSGGTDTQYF	TGTGCCTGGAGCCAGACTAGCGGAGGCACAGATACGCAGTATTTT
NA	TRBJ2-3	medium-sized	TRBV18	CASSGTGPDTQYF	TGTGCCAGCTCAGGCACAGGGCCAGATACGCAGTATTTT
TRBD1	TRBJ1-2	medium-sized	TRBV5-4	CASSNDRQGANYGYTF	TGTGCCAGCAGCAACGATCGACAGGGGGCCAACTATGGCTACACCTTC
TRBD1	TRBJ2-3	NA	TRBV28	CASSQPGQGTTDTQYF	TGTGCCAGCAGTCAGCCGGGACAGGGGACGACAGATACGCAGTATTTT
NA	TRBJ2-7	many	TRBV11-2	CASSLARRTYEQYF	TGTGCCAGCAGCTTAGCAAGGCGCACCTACGAGCAGTACTTC
TRBD2	TRBJ2-5	medium-sized	TRBV7-2	CASSSLAGGQETQYF	TGTGCCAGCAGCTCCTTAGCGGGGGGGCAAGAGACCCAGTACTTC
NA	TRBJ2-3	NA	TRBV3-1	CASSQAGGAGTDTQYF	TGTGCCAGCAGCCAAGCGGGGGGCGCGGGCACAGATACGCAGTATTTT
NA	TRBJ1-5	NA	TRBV28	CASSPRGRSNQPQHF	TGTGCCAGCAGTCCCAGGGGACGGAGCAATCAGCCCCAGCATTTT
NA	TRBJ2-7	medium-sized	TRBV6-2/TRBV6-3	CASRSPFGGRMSHEQYF	TGTGCCAGCAGAAGCCCCTTTGGTGGACGTATGTCTCACGAGCAGTACTTC
NA	TRBJ2-3	medium-sized	TRBV11-2	CASSSPLGGRDTQYF	TGTGCCAGCAGCTCACCGCTTGGGGGCAGAGATACGCAGTATTTT
TRBD2	TRBJ2-1	few	TRBV11-2	CASRLSGAYNEQFF	TGTGCCAGCAGACTCAGCGGGGCGTACAATGAGCAGTTCTTC
TRBD1	TRBJ1-5	many	TRBV20-1	CSARGQTHQPQHF	TGCAGTGCCAGGGGACAGACGCATCAGCCCCAGCATTTT
TRBD2	TRBJ2-2	NA	TRBV29-1	CSVSPSGGNTGELFF	TGCAGCGTATCACCTAGCGGGGGGAACACCGGGGAGCTGTTTTTT
TRBD1	TRBJ2-4	medium-sized	TRBV7-2	CASSLDRSLYF	TGTGCCAGCAGTTTGGACAGGAGTTTGTACTTC
TRBD2	TRBJ2-3	many	TRBV7-9	CASSTRTSGGAFPDTQYF	TGTGCCAGCAGCACAAGGACTAGCGGGGGGGCCTTCCCAGATACGCAGTATTTT
NA	TRBJ2-7	NA	TRBV7-9	CASSLLAYEQYF	TGTGCCAGCAGTTTACTAGCCTACGAGCAGTACTTC
TRBD2	TRBJ2-3	medium-sized	TRBV10-3	CAISDPGLAGTDTQYF	TGTGCCATCAGTGACCCGGGACTAGCTGGCACAGATACGCAGTATTTT
TRBD1	TRBJ1-2	few	TRBV5-4	CASSLVGQDYGYTF	TGTGCCAGCAGCTTGGTGGGACAGGACTATGGCTACACCTTC
NA	TRBJ2-7	many	TRBV20-1	CSARDFTGKVFYEQYF	TGCAGTGCTAGAGATTTCACAGGGAAGGTTTTCTACGAGCAGTACTTC
TRBD1	TRBJ2-3	NA	TRBV6-2/TRBV6-3	CASRDRSTDTQYF	TGTGCCAGCAGGGACAGGTCCACAGATACGCAGTATTTT
TRBD1	TRBJ1-1	medium-sized	TRBV5-1	CASTHGTGFPEAFF	TGCGCCAGCACCCACGGGACAGGGTTTCCTGAAGCTTTCTTT
TRBD2	TRBJ2-1	many	TRBV7-7	CASSLGTSGSDEQFF	TGTGCTAGCAGCTTAGGGACTAGCGGGAGCGATGAGCAGTTCTTC
NA	TRBJ2-5	medium-sized	TRBV9	CASSHRQQQETQYF	TGTGCCAGCAGCCATAGACAGCAGCAAGAGACCCAGTACTTC